This section outlines one T cell receptor beta chain sequence together with its context. Its cognate antigen is unknown. Profiling relied on immunoSEQ multiplex PCR, and the TCRdb table lists in-frame clones only, not all of them. This repertoire shows approximately 76,000 clones, 85% to 90% found once; its top ten account for around 13%. This entry belongs to a study of OX40 agonist ivuxolimab in advanced cancers. Study-level information: Patients with hepatocellular carcinoma, melanoma, renal cell or head and neck cancer made up the dose-escalation patients. Previous treatment with anti-PD-1, anti-PD-L1 or anti-CTLA-4 therapy was allowed; less than 45% had received some.

Per the germline V gene, CDR1 is MRHNA and CDR2 is SNTAGT. V was pared by 3 bases and J by 0 bases, with 7 bases between. The CDR3 runs 14 residues. General study points: Also present in some nonresponders was a low level of normalized T-cell clonal expansion. Among the lowest levels of clonal expansion were found in partial responders at 0.1-3.0 mg/kg.

Here the sequenced sample was CD4+ or CD8+ T cells sorted from blood, taken in a trial of the OX40 agonist ivuxolimab. The TCR sequence derives from an adult with an advanced solid tumor such as melanoma, head and neck, liver or kidney cancer. This sequence joins TRBV6-4 and TRBJ2-3; D gene ambiguous. The CDR3 loop reads CASSDRGSTDTQYF. CDR3 nucleotides: TGTGCCAGCAGTGATCGTGGGAGCACAGATACGCAGTATTTT.